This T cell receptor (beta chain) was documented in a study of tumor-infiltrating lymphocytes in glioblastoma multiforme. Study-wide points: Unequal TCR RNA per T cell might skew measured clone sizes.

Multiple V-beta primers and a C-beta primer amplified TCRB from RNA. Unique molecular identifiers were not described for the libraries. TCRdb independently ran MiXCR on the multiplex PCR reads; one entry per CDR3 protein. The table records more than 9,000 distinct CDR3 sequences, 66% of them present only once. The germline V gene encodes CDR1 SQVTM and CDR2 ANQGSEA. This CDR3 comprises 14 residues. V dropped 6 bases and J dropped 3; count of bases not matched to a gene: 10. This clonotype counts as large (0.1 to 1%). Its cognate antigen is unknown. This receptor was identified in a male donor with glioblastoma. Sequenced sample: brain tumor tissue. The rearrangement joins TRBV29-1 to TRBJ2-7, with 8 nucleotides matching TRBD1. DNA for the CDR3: TGCAGCGTAGTACCCGGACAGGGCTTCTACGAGCAGTACTTC. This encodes CSVVPGQGFYEQYF.